This TCR beta chain is drawn from a study of tumor-infiltrating lymphocytes in localized non-small cell lung cancer. Turning to the study itself: Each patient gave resected tumor and non-adjacent uninvolved lung tissue.

The germline V gene has CDR1 SGHRS and CDR2 YFSETQ. Losses at the gene ends were 4 bases for V and 6 bases for J; bases not matched to a gene: 8. This CDR3 spans 15 amino acids. Worth noting for this clone: What it binds is not known.

Generated by immunoSEQ multiplex PCR, the TCRdb table keeps only in-frame clones and is missing some. The table lists 9,000 to 15,000 clones, roughly 70% of them singletons. Study-level points and caveats: Only some patients had TCR sequencing, depending on available tissue. Higher tumor T cell infiltration than in uninvolved lung was supported by TCRbeta sequencing. No T-cell fraction difference was seen between IM1 and IM2 tumors.

The source of this sequence is a human donor with non-small cell lung cancer. The sequencing sample was made of uninvolved lung tissue not adjacent to the tumor. V gene TRBV5-1 combines with J gene TRBJ2-2, with 8 bases aligning to TRBD1. The DNA for the CDR3 is TGCGCCAGCAGCGGGGCAGGGGGCAACGCCGGGGAGCTGTTTTTT. It translates to CASSGAGGNAGELFF.